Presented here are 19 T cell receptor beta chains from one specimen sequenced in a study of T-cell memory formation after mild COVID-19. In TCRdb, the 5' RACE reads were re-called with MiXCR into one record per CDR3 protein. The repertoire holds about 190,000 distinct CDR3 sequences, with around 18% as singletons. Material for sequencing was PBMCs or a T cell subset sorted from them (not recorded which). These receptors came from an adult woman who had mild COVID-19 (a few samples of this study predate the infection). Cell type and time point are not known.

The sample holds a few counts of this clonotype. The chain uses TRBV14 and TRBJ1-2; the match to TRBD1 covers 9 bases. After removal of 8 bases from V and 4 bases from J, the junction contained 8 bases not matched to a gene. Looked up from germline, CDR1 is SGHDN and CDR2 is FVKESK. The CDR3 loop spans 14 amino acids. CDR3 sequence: CASGNRGPGYGYTF. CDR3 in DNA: TGTGCCAGCGGAAACAGGGGGCCGGGCTATGGCTACACCTTC. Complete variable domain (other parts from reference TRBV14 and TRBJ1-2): EAGVTQFPSHSVIEKGQTVTLRCDPISGHDNLYWYRRVMGKEIKFLLHFVKESKQDESGMPNNRFLAERTGGTYSTLKVQPAELEDSGVYFCASGNRGPGYGYTFGSGTRLTVV.

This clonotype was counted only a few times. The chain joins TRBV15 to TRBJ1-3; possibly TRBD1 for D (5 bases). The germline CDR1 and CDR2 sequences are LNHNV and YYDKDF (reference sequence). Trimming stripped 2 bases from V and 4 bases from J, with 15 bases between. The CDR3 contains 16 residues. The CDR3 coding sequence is TGTGCCACCAGCAGAACTAGCAACAGGAGAGGAAACACCATATATTTT. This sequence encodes CATSRTSNRRGNTIYF.

The CDR3 DNA sequence: TGTGCCAGCAGACGGGCCCATGAGGGGACCCAGTACTTC. It translates to CASRRAHEGTQYF. V gene TRBV6-5 combines with J gene TRBJ2-5; a possible D gene is TRBD2 (5 bases). Germline CDR1 and CDR2: MNHEY and SVGAGI. Trimming shortened V by 6 bases and J by 7 bases, and 15 bases separated the two germline ends. The CDR3 is 13 residues long.

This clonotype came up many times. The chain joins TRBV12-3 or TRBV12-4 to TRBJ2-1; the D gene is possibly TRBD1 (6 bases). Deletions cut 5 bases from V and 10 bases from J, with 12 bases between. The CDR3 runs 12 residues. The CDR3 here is CASSRQVGEQFF. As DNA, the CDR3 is TGTGCCAGCAGTCGACAGGTCGGGGAGCAGTTCTTC.

CDR3 sequence (DNA): TGCAGTGCTAGACAGGGGGACAACACAGATACGCAGTATTTT. Its protein is CSARQGDNTDTQYF. The chain uses TRBV20-1 and TRBJ2-3, with 7 positions matching TRBD1. Germline V CDR1 and CDR2: DFQATT, SNEGSKA (reference sequence). The CDR3 loop spans 14 amino acids. J was trimmed by 2 bases and V by 2 bases; bases with no gene match: 4.

CDR3 sequence reads: CAATLRRAGVSGELFF. Written as DNA, the CDR3 is TGTGCCGCAACCCTTCGTAGGGCAGGGGTGTCCGGGGAGCTGTTTTTT. V usage is TRBV2 and J usage is TRBJ2-2; possibly TRBD1 for D (6 bases). CDR1 is SNHLY, CDR2 FYNNEI, per germline. Trimming shortened V by 11 bases and J by 6 bases, and 25 bases separated the two germline ends. This CDR3 is built from 16 residues.

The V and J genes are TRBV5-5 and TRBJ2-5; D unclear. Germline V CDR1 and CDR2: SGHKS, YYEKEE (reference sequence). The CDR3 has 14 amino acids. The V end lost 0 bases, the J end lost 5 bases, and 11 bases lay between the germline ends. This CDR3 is CASSLDHADETQYF. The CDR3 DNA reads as TGTGCCAGCAGCTTGGACCACGCGGACGAGACCCAGTACTTC.

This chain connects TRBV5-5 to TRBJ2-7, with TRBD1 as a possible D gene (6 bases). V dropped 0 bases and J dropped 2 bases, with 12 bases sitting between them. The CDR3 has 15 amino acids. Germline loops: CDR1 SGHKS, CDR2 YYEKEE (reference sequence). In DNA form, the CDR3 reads TGTGCCAGCAGCTTGGCAGGGGTGGGGGCCTACGAGCAGTACTTC. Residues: CASSLAGVGAYEQYF.

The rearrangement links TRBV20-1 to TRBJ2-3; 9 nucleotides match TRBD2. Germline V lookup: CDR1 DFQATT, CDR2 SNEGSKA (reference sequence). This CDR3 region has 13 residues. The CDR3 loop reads CTPVAGAADTQYF. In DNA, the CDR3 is TGCACCCCTGTAGCGGGGGCTGCAGATACGCAGTATTTT.

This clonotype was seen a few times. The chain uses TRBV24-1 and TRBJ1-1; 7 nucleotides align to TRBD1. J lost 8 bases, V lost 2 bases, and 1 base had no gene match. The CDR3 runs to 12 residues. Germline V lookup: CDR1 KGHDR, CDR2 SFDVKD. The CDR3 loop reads CATSDSDREAFF. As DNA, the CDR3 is TGTGCCACCAGTGATTCGGACAGGGAAGCTTTCTTT.

DNA for the CDR3: TGTGCCAGCAGCTTAAATGGGGGGGGAGAGACCCAGTACTTC. Translating it yields CASSLNGGGETQYF. This chain joins TRBV7-3 and TRBJ2-5; 7 nucleotides agree with TRBD2. The CDR3 consists of 14 residues. The germline gives CDR1 SGHTA, CDR2 FQGTGA. V shed 1 base, J shed 4 bases, and the junction held 3 bases outside the gene matches.

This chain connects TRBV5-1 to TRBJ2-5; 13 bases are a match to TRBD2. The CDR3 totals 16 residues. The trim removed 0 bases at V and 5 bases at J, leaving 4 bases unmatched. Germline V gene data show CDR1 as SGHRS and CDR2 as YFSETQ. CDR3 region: CASSLDGLAGVETQYF. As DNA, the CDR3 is TGCGCCAGCAGCTTGGATGGACTAGCGGGGGTGGAGACCCAGTACTTC.

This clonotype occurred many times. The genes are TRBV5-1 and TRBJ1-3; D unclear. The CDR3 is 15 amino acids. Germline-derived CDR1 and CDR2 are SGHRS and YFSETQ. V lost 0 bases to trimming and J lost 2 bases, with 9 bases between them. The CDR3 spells CASSLEVIPGNTIYF. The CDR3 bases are TGCGCCAGCAGCTTGGAGGTGATTCCTGGAAACACCATATATTTT.

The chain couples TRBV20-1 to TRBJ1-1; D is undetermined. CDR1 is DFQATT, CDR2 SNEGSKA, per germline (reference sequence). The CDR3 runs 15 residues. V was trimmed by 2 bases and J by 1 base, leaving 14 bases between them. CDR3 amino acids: CSARSSSGSNTEAFF. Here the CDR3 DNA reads TGCAGTGCTAGAAGCTCCAGCGGATCGAACACTGAAGCTTTCTTT.

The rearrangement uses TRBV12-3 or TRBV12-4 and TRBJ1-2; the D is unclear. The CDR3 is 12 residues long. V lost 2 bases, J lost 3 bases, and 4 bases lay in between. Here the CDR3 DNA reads TGTGCCAGCAGTTTAACCGACTATGGCTACACCTTC. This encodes CASSLTDYGYTF.

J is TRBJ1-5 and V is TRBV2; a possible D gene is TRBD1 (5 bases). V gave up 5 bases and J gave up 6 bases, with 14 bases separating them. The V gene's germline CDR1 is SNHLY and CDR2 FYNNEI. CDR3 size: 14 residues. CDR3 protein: CASSRGVQGQPQHF. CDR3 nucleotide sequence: TGTGCCAGCAGTCGGGGGGTCCAGGGTCAGCCCCAGCATTTT.

The CDR3, as DNA: TGTGCCAGCAGCTTGGCCCTGCGCGGACAAGAGACCCAGTACTTC. Its protein is CASSLALRGQETQYF. The V gene is TRBV7-9, the J gene TRBJ2-5, with D unclear. The germline V gene encodes CDR1 SEHNR and CDR2 FQNEAQ (reference sequence). V shed 3 bases and J shed 2 bases, with 13 bases lying between them. The CDR3 consists of 15 residues.

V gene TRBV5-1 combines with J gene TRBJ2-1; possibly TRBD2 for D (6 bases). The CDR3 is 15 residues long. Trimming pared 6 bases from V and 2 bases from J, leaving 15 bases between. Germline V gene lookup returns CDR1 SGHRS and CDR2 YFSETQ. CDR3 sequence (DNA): TGCGCCAGCATGAGGTGGGGGGAGGCCTACAATGAGCAGTTCTTC. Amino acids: CASMRWGEAYNEQFF. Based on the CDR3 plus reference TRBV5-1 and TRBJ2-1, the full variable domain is KAGVTQTPRYLIKTRGQQVTLSCSPISGHRSVSWYQQTPGQGLQFLFEYFSETQRNKGNFPGRFSGRQFSNSRSEMNVSTLELGDSALYLCASMRWGEAYNEQFFGPGTRLTVL.

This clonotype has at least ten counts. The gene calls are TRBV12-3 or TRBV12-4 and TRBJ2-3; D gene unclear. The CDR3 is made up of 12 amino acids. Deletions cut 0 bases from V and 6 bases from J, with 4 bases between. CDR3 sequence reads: CASSLAGDTQYF. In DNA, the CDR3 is TGTGCCAGCAGTTTAGCTGGGGATACGCAGTATTTT.